This TCR beta chain stems from a study of blood T cells in healthy people across ages (dated by TCRdb to the mid-2010s). Regarding the complete study: In model experiments, roughly one uniquely barcoded TCR beta cDNA molecule per two T cells was captured by template switching. To track age-related changes in TCR beta repertoire diversity, the study relied on deep sequencing normalized with unique cDNA molecular identifiers. Donors were grouped into four age groups: young (average approximately 15 years), middle-aged (about 38), aged (62) and long-lived (about 90). To avoid experimental bias, donors of different ages were randomly spread across the sequencing lanes. For two donors (one aged 18 to 29 and one aged 80 or older), the study analyzed two additional independent replicas of 1 million unique cDNA reads from the same blood draw.

There are many counts of this clonotype. This clone's antigen is unknown. No much larger clone is present one base from it, and per-base qualities are unavailable. The paper's findings and limits, for the study overall: As age increased, observed TCR beta diversity per million T cells dropped in a roughly linear way, and a significant reduction was already evident by age about 40. Compared with the aged group, the long-lived group had more naive CD4+ T cells, fewer expanded clones and increased TCR diversity, suggesting age selection. A strong correlation was found between observed TCR beta diversity and the percentage of naive T cells measured by flow cytometry. Conclusive comparison of naive and antigen-experienced compartments was prevented by the profiling of bulk unsorted PBMCs. Total diversity estimates from one million sequenced T cells were considered lower bounds and underestimates. Donor CMV infection status was unknown, potentially confounding age-related changes in expanded clonotypes.

Donors were about 36 systemically healthy Caucasian individuals from Russia aged roughly 6 to 95 years. Roughly 10 milliliters of peripheral blood were collected from each donor into EDTA-treated Vacutainer tubes. Ficoll-Paque density-gradient centrifugation was used to isolate PBMCs, with at least 6 million per sample. Trizol reagent was used to extract total RNA from PBMCs, with at least 5 micrograms per sample. The percentages of naive CD45RAhigh/CD27high T cells were determined by flow cytometry on a PBMC aliquot from every donor. V drops 5 bases and J drops 3 bases, leaving 8 bases in between. In the germline V gene, CDR1 corresponds to SGHTA and CDR2 to FQGNSA. The CDR3 runs 12 amino acids, cysteine and phenylalanine included. The retained sequence is limited to the CDR3, 36 bases, with the frame set at the first base. The receptor library was made with 5' RACE. A second roughly 7 to 12 cycle PCR used a sample-barcoded 5' primer and a J-beta primer mix. A unique molecular identifier was introduced onto each TCR beta cDNA molecule by a template-switch 5' adaptor carrying 12 random nucleotides. Each sample yielded at least 3 million CDR3-containing paired-end reads. First-strand cDNA synthesis was performed from all RNA using the Mint cDNA synthesis kit, with priming by a TRBC-specific oligonucleotide. Following uracil-DNA glycosylase treatment, a first 18-cycle PCR with universal primers M1SS and BC2_uni_R was performed on all cDNA. The authors processed their data as follows. For normalization, 1 million high-quality reads were randomly selected from each sample, with every read carrying a distinct molecular identifier. Reads sharing molecular identifiers were discarded rather than binned into consensus sequences. MiTCR, set to a Q25 quality threshold and the strictest error-elimination algorithm, was used for CDR3 identification, clonotype clustering and error correction. A nonparametric unseen species model with Euler transformation was used to estimate a lower bound on total TCR beta diversity. TCRdb trimmed public reads at Q25 via fastp, called clones via MiXCR and kept in-frame beta chains. Each entry is one CDR3 protein sequence, shown with its most common DNA and genes. What appears here as the V and J calls and clone size reflects TCRdb's work, not the paper's. Recorded for this sample are 1.5 million to 2 million distinct CDR3 sequences; about two fifths of them occurred a single time. The top ten clonotypes cover about 21% of the sample.

The receptor was isolated from a human donor in good health. Sequencing used blood. The chain links TRBV7-2 with TRBJ2-7; D gene: possibly TRBD2, on 6 matching bases. The nucleotide sequence is TGTGCCAGCAGCCAGACTAGCTACGAGCAGTACTTC. It translates to CASSQTSYEQYF.